What follows are 6 T cell receptor beta chains derived from one specimen sequenced in a study of T cell changes during pregnancy in multiple sclerosis. Only in-frame clones appear in the TCRdb table, and some are missing; sequencing was by immunoSEQ multiplex PCR. Of roughly 100,000 clones in the sample, about 90% are singletons; the top ten hold about 0.9%. Sequences were derived from peripheral blood, sampled after pregnancy. All receptors derive from a female donor with multiple sclerosis, enrolled in a pregnancy study.

The gene calls are TRBV27 and TRBJ1-2, with 7 bases lining up with TRBD1. This CDR3 is built from 16 residues. Germline CDR1 is MNHEY and CDR2 is SMNVEV (reference sequence). The J segment lost 1 base and the V segment lost 3 bases, leaving 8 bases of the junction unmatched. The CDR3 loop is CASSLLGTVNNYGYTF. CDR3 nucleotide sequence: TGTGCCAGCAGTTTGCTAGGGACAGTAAATAACTATGGCTACACCTTC.

J is TRBJ1-2 and V is TRBV30; D ambiguous. The CDR3 sequence is 13 residues long. V was clipped by 4 bases and J by 2 bases, with 11 bases between them. Germline lookup yields CDR1 GTSNPN and CDR2 SVGIG (reference sequence). In DNA form, the CDR3 reads TGTGCCTGGACTGGAGGGAAGAACTATGGCTACACCTTC. Translation: CAWTGGKNYGYTF. Complete variable domain (other parts from reference TRBV30 and TRBJ1-2): SQTIHQWPATLVQPVGSPLSLECTVEGTSNPNLYWYRQAAGRGLQLLFYSVGIGQISSEVPQNLSASRPQDRQFILSSKKLLLSDSGFYLCAWTGGKNYGYTFGSGTRLTVV.

This clone was found a few times. This specimen includes other DNA sequences encoding the same CDR3. The chain has TRBV19 and TRBJ1-5; tentatively, D is TRBD1 (5 bases). This CDR3 is 13 amino acids long. Germline loops: CDR1 LNHDA, CDR2 SQIVND (reference sequence). The V and J ends lost 6 bases and 3 bases respectively, with 9 bases between them. The CDR3 loop is CASRGGYNQPQHF. CDR3 coding DNA: TGTGCCAGTAGGGGGGGATACAATCAGCCCCAGCATTTT.

The chain links TRBV10-3 to TRBJ2-5; TRBD1 aligns across 9 bases. The closer fit of TRBJ2-7 to the DNA end suggests the J call may be wrong. The CDR3 contains 14 residues. Germline V gene lookup returns CDR1 ENHRY and CDR2 SYGVKD. The CDR3 is CAIRTDRGRNEQYF. CDR3 nucleotide sequence: TGTGCCATCAGGACGGACAGGGGCAGGAACGAGCAGTACTTC.

This chain connects TRBV28 to TRBJ1-2; possible D gene TRBD1, 6 bases. Trimming stripped 9 bases from V and 2 bases from J, with 16 bases between. This CDR3 contains 14 residues. CDR1 and CDR2 (germline): MDHEN, SYDVKM. The CDR3 reads CASRRGGGNYGYTF. The CDR3 DNA reads TGTGCCAGTCGGAGGGGGGGCGGAAACTATGGCTACACCTTC.

This chain connects TRBV10-3 to TRBJ1-1; D remains ambiguous. The V and J ends lost 11 bases and 8 bases respectively, with 18 bases between them. The germline CDR1 and CDR2 sequences are ENHRY and SYGVKD. The CDR3 consists of 12 residues. CDR3 loop: CAASAGEVEAFF. The CDR3 nucleotides are TGTGCCGCATCTGCCGGCGAGGTGGAAGCTTTCTTT.